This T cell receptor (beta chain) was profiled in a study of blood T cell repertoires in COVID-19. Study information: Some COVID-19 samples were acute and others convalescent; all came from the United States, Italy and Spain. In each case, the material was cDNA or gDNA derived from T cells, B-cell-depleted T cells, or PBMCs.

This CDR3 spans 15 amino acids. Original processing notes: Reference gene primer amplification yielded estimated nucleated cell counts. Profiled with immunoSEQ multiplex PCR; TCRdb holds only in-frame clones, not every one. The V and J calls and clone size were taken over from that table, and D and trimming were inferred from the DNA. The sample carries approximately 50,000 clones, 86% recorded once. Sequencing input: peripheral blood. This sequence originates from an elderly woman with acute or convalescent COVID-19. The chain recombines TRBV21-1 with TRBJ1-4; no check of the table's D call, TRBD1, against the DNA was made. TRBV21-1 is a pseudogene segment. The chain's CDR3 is CASRFPGQVNEKLFF. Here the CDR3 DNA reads TGTGCCAGCCGATTTCCGGGACAGGTTAATGAAAAACTGTTTTTT.